This passage covers 17 T cell receptor beta chains from one sample sequenced in a study of shared clonotypes between healthy human individuals. CD8 cells regarded as naive lacked CD45RO, were positively chosen for CCR7, and omitted terminally differentiated effector memory CD45RA+ cells. Sequencing used immunoSEQ multiplex PCR; TCRdb keeps in-frame clones, though not all of them. The sample holds under 1 million clones, about 96% seen once. Sequencing used naive CD8+ T cells sorted from blood. These receptors all come from a man between 25 and 39 years old in good health.

The rearrangement uses TRBV7-8 and TRBJ2-1; 10 positions match TRBD2. Germline V lookup: CDR1 SGHVS, CDR2 FQNEAQ. The CDR3 extends over 16 amino acids. Trimming cost V 5 bases and J 6 bases; bases outside gene matches: 10. The CDR3 bases are TGTGCCAGCAGCACCGGGAGGCTAGCGGGAGTCAATGAGCAGTTCTTC. Translation gives CASSTGRLAGVNEQFF.

J is TRBJ2-7 and V is TRBV11-1; D uncertain. With 2 bases removed from V and 2 bases from J, the gap between germline ends came to 7 bases. There are 13 residues in the CDR3. Per germline, CDR1 SGHAT and CDR2 FQDESV (reference sequence). The chain's CDR3 is CASSLQNPYEQYF. Here the CDR3 DNA reads TGTGCCAGCAGCTTACAAAATCCCTACGAGCAGTACTTC.

This chain uses TRBV27 with TRBJ2-3, with D perhaps matching TRBD2 (6 bases). This CDR3 has 18 amino acids. V was pared by 2 bases and J by 2 bases, with 20 bases between. CDR1 MNHEY and CDR2 SMNVEV come from the germline V gene (reference sequence). CDR3 protein: CASSLKFFPGLLTDTQYF. DNA for the CDR3: TGTGCCAGCAGTTTAAAGTTCTTCCCGGGACTTCTCACAGATACGCAGTATTTT.

The chain carries TRBV27 and TRBJ2-1; D is unclear. CDR1 and CDR2 (germline): MNHEY, SMNVEV (reference sequence). Trimming removed 8 bases at V and 7 bases at J, with 12 bases between. The CDR3 length is 12 residues. CDR3 region: CASGSGSNEQFF. The CDR3 DNA reads as TGTGCCAGCGGCTCGGGTAGTAATGAGCAGTTCTTC.

J is TRBJ2-2 and V is TRBV7-9, with D possibly matching TRBD1 (6 bases). The CDR3 covers 15 residues. Trimming took off 0 bases at V and 3 bases at J, with 8 bases between the two ends. The germline CDR1 and CDR2 sequences are SEHNR and FQNEAQ (reference sequence). CDR3 residues: CASSLASGDTGELFF. The CDR3 DNA reads TGTGCCAGCAGCTTAGCTTCAGGGGACACCGGGGAGCTGTTTTTT.

The CDR3 nucleotides are TGTGCCAGCAGTTTACTAGCGGGAGACGGGGAGCTGTTTTTT. Amino acid sequence: CASSLLAGDGELFF. This sequence joins TRBV27 and TRBJ2-2, with 10 nucleotides matching TRBD2. The CDR3 totals 14 residues. V was pared by 2 bases and J by 7 bases, with 1 base of the junction left unmatched. In germline, CDR1 is MNHEY, CDR2 SMNVEV (reference sequence).

J is TRBJ1-1 and V is TRBV5-1; 7 nucleotides match TRBD1. Germline lookup yields CDR1 SGHRS and CDR2 YFSETQ. The CDR3 is 15 amino acids. V was clipped by 1 base and J by 4 bases; unmatched bases: 7. This chain's CDR3 is CASSLTGVGTTEAFF. CDR3 nucleotides: TGCGCCAGCAGCTTGACAGGGGTCGGGACCACTGAAGCTTTCTTT.

The chain uses TRBV6-1 and TRBJ1-5; a weak D match, TRBD1 (6 bases). This CDR3 has 15 residues. The germline V gene encodes CDR1 MNHNS and CDR2 SASEGT. Trimming pared 3 bases from V and 7 bases from J, leaving 16 bases between. For the CDR3, the DNA is TGTGCCAGCAGTGACCTCGACAGGAGGGTGCAGCCCCAGCATTTT. This encodes CASSDLDRRVQPQHF.

The chain is built from TRBV20-1 and TRBJ1-2; no firm D call. Per the germline V gene, CDR1 is DFQATT and CDR2 is SNEGSKA (reference sequence). Trimming shortened V by 3 bases and J by 4 bases, and 6 bases separated the two germline ends. The CDR3 has 11 amino acids. CDR3 sequence reads: CSARGLYGYTF. The CDR3 DNA follows: TGCAGTGCTAGGGGTCTCTATGGCTACACCTTC.

The chain couples TRBV7-9 to TRBJ2-5, with 7 bases matching TRBD1. The CDR3 is made up of 16 amino acids. The germline V gene has CDR1 SEHNR and CDR2 FQNEAQ (reference sequence). The V and J ends lost 0 bases and 3 bases, in that order; junction bases with no gene match: 7. The CDR3 loop is CASSLAPGQLEETQYF. The CDR3 bases are TGTGCCAGCAGCTTAGCCCCGGGACAGTTAGAAGAGACCCAGTACTTC.

The CDR3 protein is CASSLPISGANVLTF. The CDR3 nucleotides are TGCGCCAGCAGCTTACCTATCTCTGGGGCCAACGTCCTGACTTTC. The chain has TRBV5-1 and TRBJ2-6, with no clear D. The CDR3 extends over 15 amino acids. Trimming cost V 2 bases and J 0 bases, with 6 bases left between them. CDR1 is SGHRS, CDR2 YFSETQ, per germline.

The chain uses TRBV6-5 and TRBJ1-2, with D maybe TRBD1 (6 bases). Trimming pared 2 bases from V and 2 bases from J, leaving 9 bases between. Germline V CDR1 and CDR2: MNHEY, SVGAGI. The CDR3 is 14 residues long. The CDR3 loop is CASSYGGLNYGYTF. In DNA form, the CDR3 reads TGTGCCAGCAGTTACGGGGGGCTGAACTATGGCTACACCTTC.

This clone was picked up one time. V and J are TRBV30 and TRBJ2-1, with TRBD2 identical over 7 bases. Trimming removed 4 bases from V and 4 bases from J; junction bases left unmatched: 10. The CDR3 runs to 15 residues. The V gene's germline CDR1 is GTSNPN and CDR2 SVGIG (reference sequence). The CDR3 reads CAWTTGTTLYNEQFF. CDR3 coding DNA: TGTGCCTGGACGACCGGGACTACCCTTTACAATGAGCAGTTCTTC.

This clone was recorded only once. The J gene is TRBJ2-3, the V gene TRBV11-3, with 9 bases matching TRBD2. The CDR3 sequence is 16 residues long. Germline V gives CDR1 SGHNT, CDR2 YENEEA. Unmatched junction bases numbered 14, after V lost 5 bases and J lost 8 bases. The CDR3 DNA reads TGTGCCAGCAGCCAACGGTTAGCGGGAGCGCGAAGTACGCAGTATTTT. This sequence encodes CASSQRLAGARSTQYF.

V is TRBV4-1 and J is TRBJ2-1, with D maybe TRBD2 (6 bases). Per germline, CDR1 MGHRA and CDR2 YSYEKL. The V end lost 5 bases, the J end lost 3 bases, and 17 bases lay between the germline ends. This CDR3 spans 16 amino acids. This CDR3 reads CASSTTPGTDYNEQFF. The CDR3 nucleotides read TGCGCCAGCAGCACGACGCCTGGGACTGACTACAATGAGCAGTTCTTC.

The chain combines TRBV14 with TRBJ2-4; a weak D match, TRBD1 (6 bases). The germline gives CDR1 SGHDN, CDR2 FVKESK. V lost 2 bases and J 3 bases, leaving 11 bases between the germline ends. CDR3 length equals 15 residues. This chain's CDR3 is CASSQYREFKNIQYF. The DNA of the CDR3 is TGTGCCAGCAGCCAATACAGGGAATTCAAAAACATTCAGTACTTC.

This rearrangement joins TRBV30 to TRBJ1-1, with 9 bases fitting TRBD1. V was clipped by 1 base and J by 7 bases; unmatched bases: 10. The CDR3 consists of 15 residues. From germline, CDR1 is GTSNPN and CDR2 SVGIG (reference sequence). The CDR3, as DNA: TGTGCCTGGAGTGCTCAACCCGGGACAGGGCTTGAAGCTTTCTTT. Translating gives CAWSAQPGTGLEAFF.